One TCR beta chain is described in this entry. Antigen specificity is unknown. The data are from a study of identical twins. Study-level points and caveats: Twin-shared out-of-frame alpha sequences were enriched for low generation probability.

A template switching step contributed a universal primer site, while unique molecular identifiers were present in the cDNA. Via MiXCR, TCRdb re-called the 5' RACE reads, giving one row per CDR3 protein. This repertoire shows around 95,000 distinct CDR3 sequences, 4.5% to 6.5% found once; its top ten account for around 12%. The V gene lost 1 base and the J gene lost 4 bases, with 8 bases spanning the gap. The length of the CDR3 is 14 residues. The germline V gene has CDR1 SEHNR and CDR2 FQNEAQ (reference sequence). The chain links TRBV7-9 to TRBJ2-1; D uncertain. The sequence derives from a woman aged 50 to 60 in good health. Input material: memory T cells sorted from blood. CDR3: CASSLGRLYNEQFF. CDR3 coding DNA: TGTGCCAGCAGCTTAGGCAGACTGTACAATGAGCAGTTCTTC.